This T cell receptor (beta chain) emerged from a study of T-cell reconstitution after alpha-beta-depleted transplantation in children. Whole-study results and caveats: Counts and diversity of T cells one year after transplant came mostly from newly produced T cells. Diversity of TCRbeta at day 60 was high in some patients, arising from surviving recipient T cells and thymic progenitors. Expanded graft clones numbering several hundred reportedly gave rise to alpha-beta T cells about two months after transplant.

To note about this clonotype: The antigen remains unidentified.

TCRbeta library construction was performed incorporating unique molecular identifiers. TCRdb reanalysed the PCR reads using MiXCR and keeps one entry per CDR3 protein. Among 530,000 or so distinct CDR3 sequences, 25% to 30% were seen once, and the ten largest hold around a third. Trimming left V 4 bases short and J 6 bases short, with 12 bases between. The CDR3 runs to 13 residues. The sequenced sample was PBMCs, obtained before TCRalphabeta/CD19-depleted stem cell transplant. This sequence joins TRBV12-3 or TRBV12-4 and TRBJ1-2; TRBD1 might be the D (6 bases). The TCR was taken from a boy under three years old with Wiskott-Aldrich syndrome, due to receive a stem cell transplant. The CDR3 DNA is TGTGCCAGCAGTTCTTCCCCAGGGGATGGCTACACCTTC. Protein sequence: CASSSSPGDGYTF.